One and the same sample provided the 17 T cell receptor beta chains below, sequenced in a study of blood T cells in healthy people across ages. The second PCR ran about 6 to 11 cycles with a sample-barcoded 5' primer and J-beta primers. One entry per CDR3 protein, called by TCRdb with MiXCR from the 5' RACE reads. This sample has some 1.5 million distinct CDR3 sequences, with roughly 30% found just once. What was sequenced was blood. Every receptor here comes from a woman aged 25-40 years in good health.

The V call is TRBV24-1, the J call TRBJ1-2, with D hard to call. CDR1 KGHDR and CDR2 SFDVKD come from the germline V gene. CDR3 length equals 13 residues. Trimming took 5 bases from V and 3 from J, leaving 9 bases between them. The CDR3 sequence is CATSAKDDYGYTF. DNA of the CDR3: TGTGCCACCAGTGCAAAGGACGACTATGGCTACACCTTC.

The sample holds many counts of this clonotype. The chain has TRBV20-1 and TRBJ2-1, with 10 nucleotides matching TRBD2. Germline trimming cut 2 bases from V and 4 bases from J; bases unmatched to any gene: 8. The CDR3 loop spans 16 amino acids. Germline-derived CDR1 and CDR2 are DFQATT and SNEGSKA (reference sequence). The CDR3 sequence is CSARHQKTSGYNEQFF. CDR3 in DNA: TGCAGTGCTAGACATCAGAAGACTAGCGGGTACAATGAGCAGTTCTTC.

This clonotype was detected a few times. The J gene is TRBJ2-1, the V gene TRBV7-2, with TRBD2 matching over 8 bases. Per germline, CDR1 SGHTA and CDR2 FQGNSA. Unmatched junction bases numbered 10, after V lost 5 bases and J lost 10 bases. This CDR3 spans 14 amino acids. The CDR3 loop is CASSPREGYREQFF. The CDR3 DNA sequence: TGTGCCAGCAGCCCTCGGGAGGGTTATCGGGAGCAGTTCTTC.

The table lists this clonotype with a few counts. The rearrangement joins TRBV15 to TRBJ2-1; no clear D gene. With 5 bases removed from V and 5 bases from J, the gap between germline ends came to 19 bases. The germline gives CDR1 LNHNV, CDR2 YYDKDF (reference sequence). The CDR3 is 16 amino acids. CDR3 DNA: TGTGCCACCAGCGCCAGGCTGGGGTTGGTAAACAATGAGCAGTTCTTC. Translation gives CATSARLGLVNNEQFF.

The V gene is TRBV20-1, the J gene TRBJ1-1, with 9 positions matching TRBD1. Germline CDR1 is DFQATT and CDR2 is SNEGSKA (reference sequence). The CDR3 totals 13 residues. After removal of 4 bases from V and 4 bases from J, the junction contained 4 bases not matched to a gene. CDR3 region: CSANRQGGTEAFF. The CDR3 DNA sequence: TGCAGTGCTAATAGACAGGGGGGCACTGAAGCTTTCTTT.

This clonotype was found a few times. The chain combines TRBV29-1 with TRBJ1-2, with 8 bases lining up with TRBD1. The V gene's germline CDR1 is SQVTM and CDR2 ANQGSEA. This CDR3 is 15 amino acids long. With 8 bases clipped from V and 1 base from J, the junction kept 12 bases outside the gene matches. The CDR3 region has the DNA TGCAGCTCCTCCGAGCGGGGACAGGTTAACTATGGCTACACCTTC. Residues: CSSSERGQVNYGYTF.

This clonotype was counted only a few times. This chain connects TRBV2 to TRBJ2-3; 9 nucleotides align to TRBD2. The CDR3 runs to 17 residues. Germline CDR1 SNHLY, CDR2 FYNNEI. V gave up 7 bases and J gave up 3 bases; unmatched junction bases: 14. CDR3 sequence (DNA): TGTGCCAGCACGGAGGGCCCCGGGACTAGCTCGACAGATACGCAGTATTTT. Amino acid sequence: CASTEGPGTSSTDTQYF.

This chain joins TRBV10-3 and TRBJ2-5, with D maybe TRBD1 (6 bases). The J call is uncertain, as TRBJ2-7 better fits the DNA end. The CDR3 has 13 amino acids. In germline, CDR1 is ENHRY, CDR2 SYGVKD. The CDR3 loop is CAISEGQRYEQYF. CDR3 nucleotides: TGTGCCATCAGTGAGGGACAGAGGTACGAGCAGTACTTC.

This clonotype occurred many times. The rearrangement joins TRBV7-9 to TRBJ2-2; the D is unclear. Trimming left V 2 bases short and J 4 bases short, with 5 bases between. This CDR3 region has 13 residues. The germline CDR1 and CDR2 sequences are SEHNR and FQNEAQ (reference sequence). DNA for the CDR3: TGTGCCAGCAGCTTACCAATCACCGGGGAGCTGTTTTTT. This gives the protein CASSLPITGELFF.

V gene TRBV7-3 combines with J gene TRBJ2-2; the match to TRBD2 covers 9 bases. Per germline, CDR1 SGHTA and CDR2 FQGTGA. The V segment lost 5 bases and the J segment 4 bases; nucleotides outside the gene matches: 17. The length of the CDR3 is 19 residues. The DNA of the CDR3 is TGTGCCAGCAGCATCAACCCTAAGGGGTTTAGCGGGGGCACCGGGGAGCTGTTTTTT. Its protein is CASSINPKGFSGGTGELFF.

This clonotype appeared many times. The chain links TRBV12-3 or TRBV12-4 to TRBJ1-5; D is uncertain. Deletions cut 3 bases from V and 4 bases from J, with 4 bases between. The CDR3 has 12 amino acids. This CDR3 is CASSLVNQPQHF. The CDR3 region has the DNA TGTGCCAGCAGTTTGGTAAATCAGCCCCAGCATTTT.

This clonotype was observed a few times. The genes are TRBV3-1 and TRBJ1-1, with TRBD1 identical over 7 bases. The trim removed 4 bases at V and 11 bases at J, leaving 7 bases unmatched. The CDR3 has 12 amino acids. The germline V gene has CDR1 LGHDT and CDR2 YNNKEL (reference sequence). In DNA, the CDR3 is TGTGCCAGCAGCCCCGGTCGCAGGGGGGCTTTCTTT. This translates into CASSPGRRGAFF.

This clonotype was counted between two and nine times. The CDR3 sequence is CASSQFTTGLSSYEQYF. The DNA for the CDR3 is TGCGCCAGCAGCCAATTTACGACAGGGCTAAGCTCCTACGAGCAGTACTTC. The rearrangement joins TRBV4-1 to TRBJ2-7; the match to TRBD1 covers 7 bases. This CDR3 is built from 17 residues. Per the germline V gene, CDR1 is MGHRA and CDR2 is YSYEKL. V was pared by 2 bases and J by 0 bases, with 10 bases of the junction left unmatched.

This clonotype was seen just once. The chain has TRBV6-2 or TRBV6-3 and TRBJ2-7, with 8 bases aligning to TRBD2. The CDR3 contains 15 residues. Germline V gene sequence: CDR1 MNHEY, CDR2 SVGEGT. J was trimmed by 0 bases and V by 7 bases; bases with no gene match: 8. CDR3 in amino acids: CASTLSGSGSYEQYF. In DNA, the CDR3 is TGTGCCAGCACCTTAAGCGGGAGCGGCTCCTACGAGCAGTACTTC.

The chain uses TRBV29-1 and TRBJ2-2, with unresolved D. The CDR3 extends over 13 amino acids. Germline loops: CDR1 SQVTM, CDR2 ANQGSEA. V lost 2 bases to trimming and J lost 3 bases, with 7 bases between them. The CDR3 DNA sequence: TGCAGCGTTGAAAGACGGTACACCGGGGAGCTGTTTTTT. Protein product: CSVERRYTGELFF.

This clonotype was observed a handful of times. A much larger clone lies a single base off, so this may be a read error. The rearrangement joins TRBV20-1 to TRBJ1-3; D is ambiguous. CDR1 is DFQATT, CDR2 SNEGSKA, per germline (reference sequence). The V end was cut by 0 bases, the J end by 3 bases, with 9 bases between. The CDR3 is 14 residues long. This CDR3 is CSARDARLGNTIYF. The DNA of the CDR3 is TGCAGTGCTAGAGATGCGAGGCTTGGAAACACCATATATTTT.

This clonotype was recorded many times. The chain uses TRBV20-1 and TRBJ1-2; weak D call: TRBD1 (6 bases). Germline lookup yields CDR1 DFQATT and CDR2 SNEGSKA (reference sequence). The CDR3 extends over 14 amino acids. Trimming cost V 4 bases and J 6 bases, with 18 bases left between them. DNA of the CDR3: TGCAGTGCTATGGGGGGCAGGGGAGGAAATGGCTACACCTTC. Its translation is CSAMGGRGGNGYTF.